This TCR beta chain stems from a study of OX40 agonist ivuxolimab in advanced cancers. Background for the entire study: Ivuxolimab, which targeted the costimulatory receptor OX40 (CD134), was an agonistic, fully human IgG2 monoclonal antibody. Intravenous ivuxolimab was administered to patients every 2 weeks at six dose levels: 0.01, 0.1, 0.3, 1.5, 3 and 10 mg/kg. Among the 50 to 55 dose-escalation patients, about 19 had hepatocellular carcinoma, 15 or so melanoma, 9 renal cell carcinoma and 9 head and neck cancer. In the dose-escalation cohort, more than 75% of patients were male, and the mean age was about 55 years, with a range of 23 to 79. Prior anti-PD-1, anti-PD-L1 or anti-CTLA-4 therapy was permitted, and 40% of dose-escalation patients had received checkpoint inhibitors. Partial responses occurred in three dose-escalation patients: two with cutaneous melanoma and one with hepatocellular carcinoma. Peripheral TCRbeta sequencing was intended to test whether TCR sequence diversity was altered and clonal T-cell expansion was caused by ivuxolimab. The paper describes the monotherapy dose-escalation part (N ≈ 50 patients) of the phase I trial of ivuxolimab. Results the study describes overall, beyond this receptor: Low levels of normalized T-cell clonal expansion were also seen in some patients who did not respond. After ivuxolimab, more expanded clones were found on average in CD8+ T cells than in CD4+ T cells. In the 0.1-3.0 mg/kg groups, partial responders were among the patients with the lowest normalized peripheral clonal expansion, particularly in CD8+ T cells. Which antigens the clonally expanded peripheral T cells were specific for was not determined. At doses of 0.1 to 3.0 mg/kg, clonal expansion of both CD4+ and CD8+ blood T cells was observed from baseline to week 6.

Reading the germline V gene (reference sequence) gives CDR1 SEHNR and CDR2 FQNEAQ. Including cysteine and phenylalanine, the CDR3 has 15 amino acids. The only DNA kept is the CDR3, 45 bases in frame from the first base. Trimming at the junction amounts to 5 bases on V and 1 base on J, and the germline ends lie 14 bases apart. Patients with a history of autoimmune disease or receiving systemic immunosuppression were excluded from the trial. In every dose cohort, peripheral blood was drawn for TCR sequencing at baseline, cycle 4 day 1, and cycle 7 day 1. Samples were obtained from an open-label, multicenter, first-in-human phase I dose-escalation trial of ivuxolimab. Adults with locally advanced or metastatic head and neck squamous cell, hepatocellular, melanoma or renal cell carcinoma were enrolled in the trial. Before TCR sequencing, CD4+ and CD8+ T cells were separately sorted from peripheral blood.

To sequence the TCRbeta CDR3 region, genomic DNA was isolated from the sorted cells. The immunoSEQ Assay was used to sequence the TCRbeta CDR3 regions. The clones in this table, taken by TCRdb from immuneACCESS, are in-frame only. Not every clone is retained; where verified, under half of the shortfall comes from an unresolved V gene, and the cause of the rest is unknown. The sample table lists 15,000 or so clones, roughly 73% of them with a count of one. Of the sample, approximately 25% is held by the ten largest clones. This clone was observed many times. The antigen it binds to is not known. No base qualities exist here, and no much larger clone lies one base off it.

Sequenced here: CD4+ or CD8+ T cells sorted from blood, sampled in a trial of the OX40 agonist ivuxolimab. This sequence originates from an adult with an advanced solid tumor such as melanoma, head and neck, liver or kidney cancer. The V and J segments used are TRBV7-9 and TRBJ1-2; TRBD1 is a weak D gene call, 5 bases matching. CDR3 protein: CASSLTGTFNYGYTF. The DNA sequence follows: TGTGCCAGCAGCCTCACCGGGACCTTTAACTATGGCTACACCTTC.